This TCR beta chain appears in the sequencing data of a study of CD8 T cells in Susac syndrome. Sequencing targeted TCR beta in T cells from blood (CD8+ and CD4+). The multiple sclerosis control cohort comprised treatment-naive individuals presenting with stable or active relapsing-remitting disease. Looked up from germline, CDR1 is MNHEY and CDR2 is SMNVEV (reference sequence). After removal of 10 bases from V and 4 bases from J, the junction contained 14 bases not matched to a gene. The CDR3 length is 15 residues. Roughly 0.45 to 1 ug RNA was reverse transcribed with random hexamers. It was immunoSEQ multiplex PCR that amplified TCR beta CDR3 across 54 Vbeta and 13 Jbeta. From the immunoSEQ multiplex PCR reads, TCRdb called clonotypes with MiXCR, one entry per CDR3 protein. The top ten hold 0.095% of the sample, which has 230,000 or so distinct CDR3 sequences, around 96% seen once.

The receptor's source is a human donor with multiple sclerosis. Sequencing was performed on CD4+ T cells from PBMCs. The chain recombines TRBV27 with TRBJ2-5; 8 bases line up with TRBD1. The CDR3 loop reads CATALTPTGAETQYF. In DNA, the CDR3 is TGTGCCACCGCGCTAACCCCGACAGGGGCAGAGACCCAGTACTTC.